Shown below are 17 T cell receptor beta chains from a single sample sequenced in a study of patients and donors after allogeneic stem cell transplantation (dated by TCRdb to between 2020 and 2021). Receptor libraries were prepared by RT-PCR. Sequencer: NextSeq 550. TCRdb took the public reads, trimmed them with fastp at Q25, ran MiXCR for clone calling and kept in-frame beta chains. CDR3 protein duplicates are merged, each entry listing the most common genes and DNA. This sample has 190,000 or so distinct CDR3 sequences in its table, and over 30% of those were observed once. In total, the top ten clones hold approximately 10% of the sample. The sample taken for sequencing was blood, either unsorted or a sorted T cell fraction (not recorded which). Source of these receptors: a human donor who was either an allogeneic HSCT recipient or a stem cell or donor lymphocyte infusion donor (not recorded which). It is not recorded whose cells these are; they may come from a transplant donor.

This clonotype appeared a few times. The V and J genes are TRBV5-1 and TRBJ1-2, with 7 bases identical to TRBD1. The germline V gene has CDR1 SGHRS and CDR2 YFSETQ. The V and J ends lost 4 bases and 4 bases, in that order; junction bases with no gene match: 7. The length of the CDR3 is 14 residues. The DNA of the CDR3 is TGCGCCAGCAGCGCGACAGGGACCTCCTATGGCTACACCTTC. Protein product: CASSATGTSYGYTF. The whole variable domain, filled in from reference TRBV5-1 and TRBJ1-2, reads KAGVTQTPRYLIKTRGQQVTLSCSPISGHRSVSWYQQTPGQGLQFLFEYFSETQRNKGNFPGRFSGRQFSNSRSEMNVSTLELGDSALYLCASSATGTSYGYTFGSGTRLTVV.

This clonotype was found a few times. V is TRBV6-6 and J is TRBJ1-1; D might be TRBD1 (6 bases). V was clipped by 10 bases and J by 4 bases, with 19 bases between them. This CDR3 has 14 residues. Germline V gene data show CDR1 as MNHNY and CDR2 as SVGAGI (reference sequence). The CDR3 is CATALGAEGTEAFF. CDR3 bases: TGTGCCACCGCCCTGGGGGCGGAGGGCACTGAAGCTTTCTTT.

The V gene is TRBV12-3 or TRBV12-4, the J gene TRBJ1-5; 7 bases line up with TRBD1. V shed 5 bases, J shed 5 bases, and the junction held 6 bases outside the gene matches. The CDR3 is made up of 14 amino acids. CDR3 nucleotides: TGTGCCAGCAGTCTCCGGGACAGCTATCAGCCCCAGCATTTT. This gives the protein CASSLRDSYQPQHF.

The J gene is TRBJ2-7, the V gene TRBV3-1; D assignment may be TRBD1 or TRBD2 (5 bases each). CDR1 is LGHDT, CDR2 YNNKEL, per germline (reference sequence). This CDR3 spans 16 amino acids. Trimming shortened V by 0 bases and J by 2 bases, and 14 bases separated the two germline ends. CDR3 nucleotides: TGTGCCAGCAGCCAAGATCGATCTATGGGGGCCTACGAGCAGTACTTC. Its protein is CASSQDRSMGAYEQYF.

A single count supports this clonotype. The chain combines TRBV12-3 or TRBV12-4 with TRBJ2-5; 8 bases agree with TRBD1. This CDR3 region has 14 residues. With V trimmed by 5 bases and J by 4 bases, 6 bases remained unmatched. CDR3 in amino acids: CASSLRQGRETQYF. CDR3 bases: TGTGCCAGCAGTCTCCGACAGGGGCGAGAGACCCAGTACTTC.

The chain recombines TRBV4-3 with TRBJ1-2; 8 nucleotides align to TRBD1. This CDR3 has 15 amino acids. The V and J ends lost 0 bases and 8 bases, in that order; junction bases with no gene match: 8. CDR1 and CDR2 (germline): LGHNA, YSLEER. The CDR3 loop reads CASSQDRQGARGYTF. The CDR3 nucleotides are TGCGCCAGCAGCCAAGATCGGCAGGGGGCGCGGGGCTACACCTTC.

This sequence joins TRBV6-2 or TRBV6-3 and TRBJ1-6; no reliable D call. Germline values: CDR1 MNHEY, CDR2 SVGEGT. Trimming shortened V by 0 bases and J by 9 bases, and 6 bases separated the two germline ends. The CDR3 has 13 amino acids. The CDR3 sequence is CASSYSEPSPLHF. The DNA of the CDR3 is TGTGCCAGCAGTTACTCGGAGCCTTCACCCCTCCACTTT.

V gene TRBV30 combines with J gene TRBJ1-2, with TRBD1 identical over 7 bases. This CDR3 contains 14 residues. CDR1 GTSNPN and CDR2 SVGIG come from the germline V gene (reference sequence). Trimming removed 1 base from V and 1 base from J; junction bases left unmatched: 3. CDR3 amino acids: CAWSGDSHNYGYTF. DNA for the CDR3: TGTGCCTGGAGTGGGGACAGTCATAACTATGGCTACACCTTC.

CDR3 coding DNA: TGTGCCATCAGTGATCAGAACACAGATACGCAGTATTTT. This sequence encodes CAISDQNTDTQYF. The gene calls are TRBV10-3 and TRBJ2-3; D is unresolved. The germline V gene has CDR1 ENHRY and CDR2 SYGVKD. The ends were cut back, 3 bases at V and 2 bases at J, with 6 bases in the middle. This CDR3 region has 13 residues.

This clonotype was detected only once. The rearrangement joins TRBV11-1 to TRBJ2-1; D call uncertain. CDR3 size: 13 residues. CDR1 SGHAT and CDR2 FQDESV come from the germline V gene (reference sequence). V was trimmed by 11 bases and J by 0 bases, leaving 11 bases between them. This CDR3 is CAAAPSSYNEQFF. For the CDR3, the DNA is TGTGCCGCGGCCCCGAGCTCCTACAATGAGCAGTTCTTC.

Here the CDR3 reads CSARFEGRNTIYF. The CDR3 coding sequence is TGCAGTGCTAGATTTGAGGGGAGAAACACCATATATTTT. The chain uses TRBV20-1 and TRBJ1-3; tentatively, D is TRBD1 (5 bases). The CDR3 runs to 13 residues. The germline V gene encodes CDR1 DFQATT and CDR2 SNEGSKA (reference sequence). Trimming stripped 2 bases from V and 5 bases from J, with 10 bases between.

V gene TRBV29-1 combines with J gene TRBJ2-1; D is possibly TRBD1 or TRBD2 (5 bases each). The CDR3 sequence is 15 residues long. Deletions cut 5 bases from V and 8 bases from J, with 22 bases between. Germline V CDR1 and CDR2: SQVTM, ANQGSEA. CDR3 in amino acids: CSVRLGTSAGDEQFF. The CDR3 region has the DNA TGCAGCGTTCGGCTTGGGACCTCCGCTGGGGATGAGCAGTTCTTC.

The rearrangement uses TRBV20-1 and TRBJ2-3; D is possibly TRBD1 or TRBD2 (5 bases each). The CDR3 has 15 residues. The germline V and J ends were trimmed by 3 bases and 2 bases, with 15 bases remaining between them. Germline CDR1 is DFQATT and CDR2 is SNEGSKA (reference sequence). CDR3 sequence (DNA): TGCAGTGCTAGGGGGGTGGTAGCCACCACAGATACGCAGTATTTT. Translated, it gives CSARGVVATTDTQYF.

V gene TRBV4-1 combines with J gene TRBJ2-7, with 9 bases aligning to TRBD1. V lost 0 bases to trimming and J lost 2 bases; unmatched junction nucleotides: 8. The length of the CDR3 is 17 residues. The V gene's germline CDR1 is MGHRA and CDR2 YSYEKL. CDR3 sequence reads: CASSQDLPRQGAYEQYF. CDR3 nucleotides: TGCGCCAGCAGCCAAGATCTCCCCAGACAGGGGGCCTACGAGCAGTACTTC.

This clonotype was counted only a few times. The chain is built from TRBV6-2 or TRBV6-3 and TRBJ1-2; TRBD1 aligns across 7 bases. Per germline, CDR1 MNHEY and CDR2 SVGEGT. The CDR3 is made up of 16 amino acids. Trimming removed 2 bases from V and 5 bases from J; junction bases left unmatched: 11. The CDR3 DNA is TGTGCCAGCAGTTACGGGACAGCTGAAGGCCGGTATGGCTACACCTTC. Protein sequence: CASSYGTAEGRYGYTF.

The chain couples TRBV29-1 to TRBJ1-1, with D perhaps TRBD1 (6 bases). Germline CDR1 SQVTM, CDR2 ANQGSEA. The CDR3 runs 10 residues. Between the trimmed V and J ends, which lost 6 bases and 7 bases, there was a span of 9 bases. The CDR3 protein is CSVQGLEAFF. As DNA, the CDR3 is TGCAGCGTCCAGGGGCTTGAAGCTTTCTTT.

The chain uses TRBV20-1 and TRBJ1-1; the D gene is possibly TRBD1 (5 bases). V lost 7 bases to trimming and J lost 4 bases, with 16 bases between them. Germline CDR1 DFQATT, CDR2 SNEGSKA (reference sequence). CDR3 length: 13 amino acids. This CDR3 is CSGAGDGATEAFF. In DNA form, the CDR3 reads TGCAGTGGGGCGGGGGATGGGGCCACTGAAGCTTTCTTT.